This T cell receptor (beta chain) was sequenced for a study of identical twins. CDR1 and CDR2 (germline): SGHRS, YFSETQ. Trimming shortened V by 5 bases and J by 1 base, and 6 bases separated the two germline ends. CDR3 size: 12 residues. This clonotype occurred many times. One entry per CDR3 protein results from TCRdb running MiXCR on the 5' RACE reads. The sample lists hundreds of thousands of distinct CDR3 sequences; roughly 24% were seen once. These sequences were also reported in another study, on T cells expressing NK-cell markers.

The rearrangement links TRBV5-1 to TRBJ1-1; no clear D gene. Material for sequencing was CD4+ T cells sorted from blood. This receptor was identified in a woman aged 18 to 35 in good health. The CDR3 DNA follows: TGCGCCAGCAGGTTGCAGAACACTGAAGCTTTCTTT. Protein product: CASRLQNTEAFF.